This T cell receptor (beta chain) originates from a study of blood T cell repertoires in COVID-19. Study-level information: Researchers got acute and convalescent COVID-19 samples from the United States, Italy and Spain. T cells, B-cell-depleted T cells, or PBMCs provided the cDNA or gDNA that served as material.

As handled by the study authors: The authors estimated nucleated cell counts from reference gene primer amplification. Sequenced by immunoSEQ multiplex PCR; TCRdb stores in-frame clones only, minus some. V, J and clone size reflect that table, while D and trimming were determined from the DNA. The sample contains roughly 72,000 clones, around nine tenths of which appear only once. Source material: peripheral blood. This receptor was obtained from a human donor in a cohort sampled during active COVID-19.

In nucleotides, the CDR3 is TGTGCCAGCAGCTTAGCTTTACGGGGGGGCGAGACCCAGTACTTC. Protein sequence: CASSLALRGGETQYF. The chain is built from TRBV7-2 and TRBJ2-5, with 8 bases lining up with TRBD2. Looked up from germline, CDR1 is SGHTA and CDR2 is FQGNSA. The V and J ends lost 0 bases and 5 bases, in that order; junction bases with no gene match: 5. This CDR3 region has 15 residues.